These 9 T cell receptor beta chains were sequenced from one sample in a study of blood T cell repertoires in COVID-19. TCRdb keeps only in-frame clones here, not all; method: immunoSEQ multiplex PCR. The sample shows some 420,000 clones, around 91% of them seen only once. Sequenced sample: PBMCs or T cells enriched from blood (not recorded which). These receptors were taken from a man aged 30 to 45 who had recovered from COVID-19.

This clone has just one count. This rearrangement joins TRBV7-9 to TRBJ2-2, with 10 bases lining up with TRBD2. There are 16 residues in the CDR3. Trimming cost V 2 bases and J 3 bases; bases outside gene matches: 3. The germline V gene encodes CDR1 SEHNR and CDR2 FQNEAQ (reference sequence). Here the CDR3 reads CASSLSGRADTGELFF. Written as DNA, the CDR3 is TGTGCCAGCAGCTTAAGCGGGAGGGCCGACACCGGGGAGCTGTTTTTT.

As DNA, the CDR3 is TGTGCCAGCAGCGACCGACAAAATCCTGTCTATGGCTACACCTTC. Protein sequence: CASSDRQNPVYGYTF. The chain links TRBV9 to TRBJ1-2; D is unclear. The germline V gene has CDR1 SGDLS and CDR2 YYNGEE. CDR3 length: 15 amino acids. Trimming stripped 3 bases from V and 4 bases from J, with 16 bases between.

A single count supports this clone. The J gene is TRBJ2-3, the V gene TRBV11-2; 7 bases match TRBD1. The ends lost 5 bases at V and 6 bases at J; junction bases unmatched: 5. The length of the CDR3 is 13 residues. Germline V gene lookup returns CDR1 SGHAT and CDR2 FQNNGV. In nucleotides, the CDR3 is TGTGCCAGCAGCACAACAGGGGACGATACGCAGTATTTT. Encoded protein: CASSTTGDDTQYF.

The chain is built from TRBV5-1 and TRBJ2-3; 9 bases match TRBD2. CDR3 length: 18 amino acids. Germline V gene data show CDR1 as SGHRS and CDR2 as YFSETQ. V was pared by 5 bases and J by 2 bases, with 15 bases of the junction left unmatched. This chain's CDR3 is CASRKASGKLGPTDTQYF. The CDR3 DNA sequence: TGCGCCAGCAGAAAGGCTAGCGGGAAATTGGGCCCCACAGATACGCAGTATTTT.

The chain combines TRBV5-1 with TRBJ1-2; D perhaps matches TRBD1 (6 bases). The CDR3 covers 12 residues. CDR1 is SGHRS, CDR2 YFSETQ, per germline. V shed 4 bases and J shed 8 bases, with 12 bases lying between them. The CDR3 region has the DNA TGCGCCAGCAGCCCGGCAGGGGTCGGCTACACCTTC. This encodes CASSPAGVGYTF.

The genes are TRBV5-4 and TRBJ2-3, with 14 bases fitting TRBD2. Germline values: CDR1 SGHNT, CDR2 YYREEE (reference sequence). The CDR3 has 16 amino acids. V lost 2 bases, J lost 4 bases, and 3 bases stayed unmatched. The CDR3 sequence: CASSLGTSGSADTQYF. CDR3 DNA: TGTGCCAGCAGCTTAGGGACTAGCGGGAGTGCAGATACGCAGTATTTT.

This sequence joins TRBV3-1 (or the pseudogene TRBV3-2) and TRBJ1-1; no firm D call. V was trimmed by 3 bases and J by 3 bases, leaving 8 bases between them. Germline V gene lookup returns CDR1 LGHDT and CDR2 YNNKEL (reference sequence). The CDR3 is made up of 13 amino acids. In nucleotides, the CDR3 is TGTGCCAGCAGCCAGGTGGAGGACACTGAAGCTTTCTTT. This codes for CASSQVEDTEAFF.

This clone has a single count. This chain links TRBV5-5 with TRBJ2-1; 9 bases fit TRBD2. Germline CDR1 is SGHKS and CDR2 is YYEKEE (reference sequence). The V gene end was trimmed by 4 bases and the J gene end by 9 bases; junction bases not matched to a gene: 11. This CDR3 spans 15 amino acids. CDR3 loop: CASSRSRIAGVEQFF. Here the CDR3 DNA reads TGTGCCAGCAGCCGATCGAGGATAGCGGGAGTTGAGCAGTTCTTC. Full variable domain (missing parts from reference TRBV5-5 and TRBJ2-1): DAGVTQSPTHLIKTRGQQVTLRCSPISGHKSVSWYQQVLGQGPQFIFQYYEKEERGRGNFPDRFSARQFPNYSSELNVNALLLGDSALYLCASSRSRIAGVEQFFGPGTRLTVL.

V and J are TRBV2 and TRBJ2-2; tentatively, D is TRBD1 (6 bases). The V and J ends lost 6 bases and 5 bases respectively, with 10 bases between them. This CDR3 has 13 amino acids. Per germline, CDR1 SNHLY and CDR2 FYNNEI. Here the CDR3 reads CASRPTGTGELFF. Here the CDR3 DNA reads TGTGCCAGCAGACCTACAGGGACCGGGGAGCTGTTTTTT.